The next 21 T cell receptor beta chains were all read from a single sample in a study of blood T cell repertoires in COVID-19. The assay was immunoSEQ multiplex PCR, and TCRdb's table has in-frame clones only and misses some. This table has 100,000 to 150,000 clones, 80% to 90% appearing once. Sequencing was carried out using peripheral blood. These receptors were taken from a man aged 55 to 70 with COVID-19, enrolled during active disease.

The chain links TRBV24-1 to TRBJ2-7; D might be TRBD2 (5 bases). The germline CDR1 and CDR2 sequences are KGHDR and SFDVKD. CDR3 length equals 15 residues. Trimming pared 3 bases from V and 3 bases from J, leaving 14 bases between. For the CDR3, the DNA is TGTGCCACCAGTGATAGTCGACGGGGAGTCTACGAGCAGTACTTC. Residues: CATSDSRRGVYEQYF.

The chain links TRBV30 to TRBJ1-1, with 7 bases matching TRBD1. The CDR3 contains 14 residues. Germline CDR1 GTSNPN, CDR2 SVGIG (reference sequence). V trimming: 0 bases; J trimming: 3 bases; junction bases outside the gene matches: 4. The CDR3 DNA follows: TGTGCCTGGAGTGTAAAGGGGGCGGACACTGAAGCTTTCTTT. Its translation: CAWSVKGADTEAFF.

The chain uses TRBV11-2 and TRBJ2-1; TRBD1 is a possible D gene (5 bases). CDR3 length: 13 residues. Trimming stripped 3 bases from V and 9 bases from J, with 12 bases between. Germline values: CDR1 SGHAT, CDR2 FQNNGV. Written as DNA, the CDR3 is TGTGCCAGCAGCTTCAGTCAGGGTGGTGAGCAGTTCTTC. This gives the protein CASSFSQGGEQFF.

The chain is built from TRBV7-9 and TRBJ2-1; D is unresolved. The CDR3 runs 12 residues. Germline CDR1 and CDR2: SEHNR and FQNEAQ (reference sequence). V lost 2 bases and J lost 12, with 11 bases in between. CDR3 sequence reads: CASSLRGLWQFF. The CDR3 DNA reads TGTGCCAGCAGCTTACGTGGGCTCTGGCAGTTCTTC.

This rearrangement joins TRBV27 to TRBJ1-4, with D uncertain. V was shortened by 6 bases and J by 3 bases, with 11 bases between the two germline ends. This CDR3 comprises 14 residues. The germline V gene encodes CDR1 MNHEY and CDR2 SMNVEV (reference sequence). The chain's CDR3 is CASRLTGSNEKLFF. The DNA of the CDR3 is TGTGCCAGCAGGCTGACGGGATCTAATGAAAAACTGTTTTTT.

This clone was counted only a few times. The chain is built from TRBV28 and TRBJ1-2; D uncertain. CDR1 and CDR2 (germline): MDHEN, SYDVKM. The CDR3 length is 14 residues. Trimming removed 2 bases at V and 5 bases at J, with 12 bases between. The CDR3 is CASSLPGYTYGYTF. The CDR3 DNA reads TGTGCCAGCAGTTTACCGGGATATACTTATGGCTACACCTTC.

The chain couples TRBV11-3 to TRBJ2-1; D ambiguous. Germline V lookup: CDR1 SGHNT, CDR2 YENEEA. The CDR3 runs 12 residues. V was clipped by 0 bases and J by 8 bases, with 5 bases between them. CDR3 sequence reads: CASSLERDEQFF. DNA of the CDR3: TGTGCCAGCAGCTTAGAAAGAGATGAGCAGTTCTTC.

The chain combines TRBV19 with TRBJ1-2; 10 bases are shared with TRBD1. The CDR3 covers 14 residues. With 7 bases clipped from V and 8 bases from J, the junction kept 10 bases outside the gene matches. In germline, CDR1 is LNHDA, CDR2 SQIVND (reference sequence). The DNA for the CDR3 is TGTGCCAGTATCGGGACAGGGGAAACGGGCGGCTACACCTTC. Encoded protein: CASIGTGETGGYTF.

The J gene is TRBJ2-7, the V gene TRBV2; TRBD1 aligns across 7 bases. The CDR3 extends over 15 amino acids. Looked up from germline, CDR1 is SNHLY and CDR2 is FYNNEI. The V and J ends lost 1 base and 7 bases, in that order; junction bases with no gene match: 10. The CDR3 coding sequence is TGTGCCAGCAGTGAAGAAGGGGGCACCTTGGGGGAGCAGTACTTC. This translates into CASSEEGGTLGEQYF.

This rearrangement joins TRBV19 to TRBJ2-4, with 10 bases aligning to TRBD2. Germline values: CDR1 LNHDA, CDR2 SQIVND (reference sequence). This CDR3 contains 16 residues. Trimming removed 5 bases from V and 0 bases from J; junction bases left unmatched: 4. CDR3 residues: CASSYSGGLAKNIQYF. The CDR3 DNA sequence: TGTGCCAGTAGTTATAGCGGGGGGTTAGCCAAAAACATTCAGTACTTC.

The J gene is TRBJ1-2, the V gene TRBV5-5; possible D gene TRBD1, 5 bases. The germline gives CDR1 SGHKS, CDR2 YYEKEE (reference sequence). There are 15 residues in the CDR3. The V end was cut by 0 bases, the J end by 0 bases, with 9 bases between. CDR3 in DNA: TGTGCCAGCAGCTTGGTTGGGGACTCTAACTATGGCTACACCTTC. Its protein is CASSLVGDSNYGYTF. The complete variable domain, with remaining parts taken from reference TRBV5-5 and TRBJ1-2, reads DAGVTQSPTHLIKTRGQQVTLRCSPISGHKSVSWYQQVLGQGPQFIFQYYEKEERGRGNFPDRFSARQFPNYSSELNVNALLLGDSALYLCASSLVGDSNYGYTFGSGTRLTVV.

This chain connects TRBV12-3 or TRBV12-4 to TRBJ1-1; no reliable D call. The ends were cut back, 3 bases at V and 4 bases at J, with 6 bases in the middle. The CDR3 is 12 residues long. CDR3 in amino acids: CASSFGITEAFF. The CDR3 DNA sequence: TGTGCCAGCAGTTTCGGGATCACTGAAGCTTTCTTT.

In its sample, this clone was seen once. In DNA, the CDR3 is TGTGCCAGCAGCCCTGCCGCGAGTGAAAAACTGTTTTTT. This gives the protein CASSPAASEKLFF. This chain links TRBV5-4 with TRBJ1-4; D call uncertain. Looked up from germline, CDR1 is SGHNT and CDR2 is YYREEE (reference sequence). Trimming stripped 4 bases from V and 7 bases from J, with 11 bases between. The CDR3 has 13 residues.

The chain links TRBV5-4 to TRBJ1-2; D possibly corresponds to TRBD1 (5 bases). V lost 0 bases, J lost 5 bases, and 14 bases lay in between. There are 15 residues in the CDR3. CDR1 and CDR2 (germline): SGHNT, YYREEE (reference sequence). As DNA, the CDR3 is TGTGCCAGCAGCTTGGTCGGGGGAGGCATTTATGGCTACACCTTC. Translating gives CASSLVGGGIYGYTF.

This clone was observed once. The J gene is TRBJ1-1, the V gene TRBV6-5; possible D gene TRBD1, 5 bases. Germline lookup yields CDR1 MNHEY and CDR2 SVGAGI. The CDR3 covers 15 residues. Trimming took off 8 bases at V and 3 bases at J, with 19 bases between the two ends. The CDR3, as DNA: TGTGCCAGCGGGTCCTCCCGGGGGAGGCACACTGAAGCTTTCTTT. This codes for CASGSSRGRHTEAFF.

The chain carries TRBV25-1 and TRBJ1-1; D might be TRBD1 (5 bases). This CDR3 is 13 amino acids long. Trimming left V 6 bases short and J 4 bases short, with 12 bases between. In germline, CDR1 is MGHDK, CDR2 SYGVNS. Here the CDR3 reads CASSLGGVTEAFF. In DNA, the CDR3 is TGTGCCAGCAGCCTGGGGGGTGTCACTGAAGCTTTCTTT. Looking up the rest from reference TRBV25-1 and TRBJ1-1 gives the full variable domain: EADIYQTPRYLVIGTGKKITLECSQTMGHDKMYWYQQDPGMELHLIHYSYGVNSTEKGDLSSESTVSRIRTEHFPLTLESARPSHTSQYLCASSLGGVTEAFFGQGTRLTVV.

The V gene is TRBV12-3 or TRBV12-4, the J gene TRBJ1-1; unclear D gene. Trimming pared 10 bases from V and 2 bases from J, leaving 14 bases between. The CDR3 totals 13 residues. CDR3 protein: CATLLGANTEAFF. In DNA form, the CDR3 reads TGTGCCACCTTGCTGGGAGCAAACACTGAAGCTTTCTTT.

This chain links TRBV10-3 with TRBJ2-1; 9 bases line up with TRBD1. V gave up 3 bases and J gave up 2 bases; unmatched junction bases: 2. This CDR3 region has 15 residues. Germline loops: CDR1 ENHRY, CDR2 SYGVKD. CDR3 sequence: CAISDGTGTYNEQFF. CDR3 coding DNA: TGTGCCATCAGTGACGGGACAGGGACCTACAATGAGCAGTTCTTC.

This clone was seen once. The chain uses TRBV13 and TRBJ1-6; 7 bases match TRBD1. The V and J ends lost 5 bases and 5 bases, in that order; junction bases with no gene match: 3. The CDR3 has 14 residues. CDR1 is PRHDT and CDR2 is FYEKMQ in the germline V gene (reference sequence). The CDR3 DNA is TGTGCCAGCAGCCCGGACAGGAATAATTCACCCCTCCACTTT. Protein: CASSPDRNNSPLHF. The full variable domain, completed using reference TRBV13 and TRBJ1-6, is AAGVIQSPRHLIKEKRETATLKCYPIPRHDTVYWYQQGPGQDPQFLISFYEKMQSDKGSIPDRFSAQQFSDYHSELNMSSLELGDSALYFCASSPDRNNSPLHFGNGTRLTVT.

This chain uses TRBV12-3 or TRBV12-4 with TRBJ1-1, with D uncertain. The length of the CDR3 is 13 residues. The V gene lost 5 bases and the J gene lost 10 bases, with 17 bases spanning the gap. DNA of the CDR3: TGTGCCAGCAGTCCAACCGTCGTCCCCGGAGCTTTCTTT. Encoded protein: CASSPTVVPGAFF.

V and J are TRBV28 and TRBJ2-4; D perhaps matches TRBD1 (6 bases). The ends were cut back, 3 bases at V and 3 bases at J, with 12 bases in the middle. The CDR3 consists of 15 residues. Germline V gene data show CDR1 as MDHEN and CDR2 as SYDVKM. The CDR3 sequence is CASSFTGLDKNIQYF. As DNA, the CDR3 is TGTGCCAGCAGTTTCACAGGGCTGGACAAAAACATTCAGTACTTC.